The 19 T cell receptor beta chains below all came from one sample that was sequenced in a study of T cell responses to AZD1222 COVID-19 vaccine. Sequencing used immunoSEQ multiplex PCR; TCRdb keeps in-frame clones, though not all of them. The sample holds about 68,000 clones, about 80% seen once. This sample comprised peripheral blood, obtained on day 0 of AZD1222 vaccination. These receptors all stem from an adult in good health.

The chain combines TRBV7-2 with TRBJ2-5; the D gene is possibly TRBD2 (7 bases). Trimming stripped 3 bases from V and 4 bases from J, with 12 bases between. CDR3 length equals 14 residues. Germline V CDR1 and CDR2: SGHTA, FQGNSA. The CDR3 nucleotides read TGTGCCAGCAGCTTCGCGGGGGCCGCAGAGACCCAGTACTTC. Translation: CASSFAGAAETQYF.

This clone was recorded only once. The gene calls are TRBV5-8 and TRBJ1-5; D is uncertain. Trimming removed 1 base from V and 0 bases from J, with 2 bases in between. CDR3 length: 13 amino acids. CDR1 is SGHTS, CDR2 YDEGEE, per germline. The CDR3 DNA follows: TGTGCCAGCAGCTTGACTAGCAATCAGCCCCAGCATTTT. Translated, it gives CASSLTSNQPQHF.

There are a few counts of this clone. The chain joins TRBV9 to TRBJ1-4; 7 bases line up with TRBD1. The CDR3 consists of 14 residues. Germline loops: CDR1 SGDLS, CDR2 YYNGEE. The ends lost 4 bases at V and 4 bases at J; junction bases unmatched: 4. CDR3 amino acids: CASSTGQFNEKLFF. As DNA, the CDR3 is TGTGCCAGCAGCACGGGACAGTTTAATGAAAAACTGTTTTTT.

The chain employs TRBV11-2 and TRBJ2-1; maybe TRBD2 (5 bases). This CDR3 spans 15 amino acids. From germline, CDR1 is SGHAT and CDR2 FQNNGV. The germline V and J ends were trimmed by 1 base and 7 bases, with 14 bases remaining between them. The CDR3 nucleotides are TGTGCCAGCAGCTTAGGTGCGGGTATAGGGAATGAGCAGTTCTTC. As protein: CASSLGAGIGNEQFF.

V gene TRBV27 combines with J gene TRBJ1-1, with a tentative D call TRBD1 (5 bases). The CDR3 totals 14 residues. Germline CDR1 MNHEY, CDR2 SMNVEV (reference sequence). V gave up 3 bases and J gave up 1 base, with 9 bases separating them. This CDR3 reads CASSLKGTNTEAFF. In nucleotides, the CDR3 is TGTGCCAGCAGTTTGAAAGGGACGAACACTGAAGCTTTCTTT.

The V call is TRBV7-9, the J call TRBJ2-5; D is possibly TRBD2 (5 bases). This CDR3 comprises 14 residues. The ends were cut back, 0 bases at V and 5 bases at J, with 10 bases in the middle. The germline V gene encodes CDR1 SEHNR and CDR2 FQNEAQ (reference sequence). The DNA for the CDR3 is TGTGCCAGCAGCTTAGCGAGGGATGAGGAGACCCAGTACTTC. It specifies CASSLARDEETQYF.

This rearrangement joins TRBV5-1 to TRBJ1-1, with D possibly TRBD1 on 5 matching bases. Deletions cut 4 bases from V and 1 base from J, with 20 bases between. There are 17 residues in the CDR3. Germline assignment: CDR1 SGHRS and CDR2 YFSETQ. CDR3 region: CASSLRGRMAQNTEAFF. The CDR3 bases are TGCGCCAGCAGCCTGAGGGGTCGGATGGCTCAGAACACTGAAGCTTTCTTT.

The CDR3 spells CASSGTGTGVHEQYF. As DNA, the CDR3 is TGTGCCAGCAGCGGGACCGGGACAGGGGTCCACGAGCAGTACTTC. The chain is built from TRBV5-4 and TRBJ2-7, with TRBD1 identical over 10 bases. Germline V gene sequence: CDR1 SGHNT, CDR2 YYREEE (reference sequence). The CDR3 is made up of 15 amino acids. Losses at the gene ends were 4 bases for V and 5 bases for J; bases not matched to a gene: 9.

The rearrangement links TRBV3-1 (or the pseudogene TRBV3-2) to TRBJ1-6; TRBD1 aligns across 9 bases. The V gene's germline CDR1 is LGHDT and CDR2 YNNKEL (reference sequence). The CDR3 runs 17 residues. V lost 4 bases to trimming and J lost 4 bases; unmatched junction nucleotides: 8. This CDR3 is CASSPQSGQGYNSPLHF. CDR3 in DNA: TGTGCCAGCAGCCCCCAATCAGGACAGGGGTATAATTCACCCCTCCACTTT.

The rearrangement links TRBV18 to TRBJ1-1; TRBD1 aligns across 12 bases. V lost 1 base to trimming and J lost 10 bases; unmatched junction nucleotides: 7. Germline V CDR1 and CDR2: KGHSH, LQKENI. This CDR3 is 15 amino acids long. The CDR3 here is CASSPQRDRGPVAFF. Here the CDR3 DNA reads TGTGCCAGCTCACCACAACGGGACAGGGGGCCGGTAGCTTTCTTT.

This clone was recorded a few times. The chain is built from TRBV27 and TRBJ1-1, with D unclear. The CDR3 is made up of 14 amino acids. Trimming took off 6 bases at V and 0 bases at J, with 11 bases between the two ends. Looked up from germline, CDR1 is MNHEY and CDR2 is SMNVEV (reference sequence). The CDR3 reads CASRPTAVNTEAFF. The CDR3 DNA follows: TGTGCCAGCAGACCCACAGCAGTGAACACTGAAGCTTTCTTT.

There are a few counts of this clone. The chain joins TRBV5-5 to TRBJ1-1; 8 bases align to TRBD1. J gave up 4 bases and V 5 bases, and 7 bases lay outside the gene matches. Germline V gene data show CDR1 as SGHKS and CDR2 as YYEKEE (reference sequence). The CDR3 is 14 amino acids. CDR3 DNA sequence: TGTGCCAGCAGATATAACAGGGGGTCCACTGAAGCTTTCTTT. It yields the protein CASRYNRGSTEAFF.

V gene TRBV19 combines with J gene TRBJ2-7, with no clear D. V dropped 5 bases and J dropped 3 bases, with 8 bases sitting between them. This CDR3 contains 12 residues. Looked up from germline, CDR1 is LNHDA and CDR2 is SQIVND (reference sequence). The chain's CDR3 is CASSPGNYEQYF. The DNA for the CDR3 is TGTGCCAGTAGTCCAGGAAACTACGAGCAGTACTTC.

The gene calls are TRBV3-1 (or the pseudogene TRBV3-2) and TRBJ1-1, with D perhaps TRBD1 (5 bases). The CDR3 spans 17 residues. Per the germline V gene, CDR1 is LGHDT and CDR2 is YNNKEL (reference sequence). V was cut by 0 bases and J by 7 bases, with 21 bases left in between. This chain's CDR3 is CASSQDSFQVGAHEAFF. The CDR3 DNA follows: TGTGCCAGCAGCCAAGACTCCTTTCAAGTCGGGGCCCATGAAGCTTTCTTT.

This rearrangement joins TRBV13 to TRBJ1-2, with a tentative D call TRBD1 (5 bases). Looked up from germline, CDR1 is PRHDT and CDR2 is FYEKMQ (reference sequence). The CDR3 runs 13 residues. Trimming cost V 3 bases and J 4 bases, with 9 bases left between them. The CDR3 region has the DNA TGTGCCAGCAGCTTCAGAGGGGCCTATGGCTACACCTTC. It yields the protein CASSFRGAYGYTF.

In its sample, this clone was seen once. The rearrangement joins TRBV28 to TRBJ2-3; D is unclear. This CDR3 spans 16 amino acids. Germline CDR1 and CDR2: MDHEN and SYDVKM. V dropped 7 bases and J dropped 2 bases, with 19 bases sitting between them. The CDR3, as DNA: TGTGCCAGCAAGAGTTCGGCGGAAGACAACACAGATACGCAGTATTTT. Translated, it gives CASKSSAEDNTDTQYF.

This chain connects TRBV5-5 to TRBJ1-5; the match to TRBD1 covers 7 bases. The CDR3 runs 14 residues. CDR1 and CDR2 (germline): SGHKS, YYEKEE (reference sequence). J was trimmed by 3 bases and V by 3 bases; bases with no gene match: 3. For the CDR3, the DNA is TGTGCCAGCAGCTGGGACAGCTTCAATCAGCCCCAGCATTTT. Encoded protein: CASSWDSFNQPQHF.

The chain uses TRBV5-6 and TRBJ2-1, with D uncertain. V lost 6 bases and J lost 5, with 21 bases in between. This CDR3 has 16 residues. Germline CDR1 and CDR2: SGHDT and YYEEEE. Written as DNA, the CDR3 is TGTGCCAGCACCCCATCTTTCGGCCTACCTAACAATGAGCAGTTCTTC. This codes for CASTPSFGLPNNEQFF.

On this clone itself: Its ends do not fully match the called genes, so a read error is possible. This chain connects TRBV19 to TRBJ1-3; 8 bases are a match to TRBD1. Per germline, CDR1 LNHDA and CDR2 SQIVND (reference sequence). The CDR3 contains 11 residues. The CDR3 loop reads CASRAGQGERF. In DNA form, the CDR3 reads TGTGCCAGTAGAGCCGGACAGGGTGAACGGTTT. Filled out from reference TRBV19 and TRBJ1-3, the complete variable domain reads DGGITQSPKYLFRKEGQNVTLSCEQNLNHDAMYWYRQDPGQGLRLIYYSQIVNDFQKGDIAEGYSVSREKKESFPLTVTSAQKNPTAFYLCASRAGQGERFGEGSWLTVV.